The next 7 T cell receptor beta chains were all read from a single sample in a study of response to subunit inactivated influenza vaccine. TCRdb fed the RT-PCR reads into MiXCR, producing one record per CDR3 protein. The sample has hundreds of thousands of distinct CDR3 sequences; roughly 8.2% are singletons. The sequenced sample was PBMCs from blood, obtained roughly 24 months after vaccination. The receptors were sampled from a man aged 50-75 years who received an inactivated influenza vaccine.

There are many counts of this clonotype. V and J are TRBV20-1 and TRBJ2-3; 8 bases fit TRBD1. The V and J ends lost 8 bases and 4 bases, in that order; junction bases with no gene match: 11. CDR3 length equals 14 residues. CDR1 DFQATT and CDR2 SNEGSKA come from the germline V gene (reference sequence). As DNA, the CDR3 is TGCAGTCTGAGAAGAAACAGGGGGGCAGATACGCAGTATTTT. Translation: CSLRRNRGADTQYF.

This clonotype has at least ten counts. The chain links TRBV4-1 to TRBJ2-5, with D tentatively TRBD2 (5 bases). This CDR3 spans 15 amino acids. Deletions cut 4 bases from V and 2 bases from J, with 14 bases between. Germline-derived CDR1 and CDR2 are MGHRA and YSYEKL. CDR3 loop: CASSPTPTIQETQYF. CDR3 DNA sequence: TGCGCCAGCAGCCCGACACCGACTATTCAAGAGACCCAGTACTTC.

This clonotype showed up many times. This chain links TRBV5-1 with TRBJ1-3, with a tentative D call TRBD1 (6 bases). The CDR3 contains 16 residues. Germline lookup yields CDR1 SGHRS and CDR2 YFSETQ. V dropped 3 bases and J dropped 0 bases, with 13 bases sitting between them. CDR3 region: CASSSGQPRSGNTIYF. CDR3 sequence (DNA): TGCGCCAGCAGCTCCGGACAGCCGCGCTCTGGAAACACCATATATTTT.

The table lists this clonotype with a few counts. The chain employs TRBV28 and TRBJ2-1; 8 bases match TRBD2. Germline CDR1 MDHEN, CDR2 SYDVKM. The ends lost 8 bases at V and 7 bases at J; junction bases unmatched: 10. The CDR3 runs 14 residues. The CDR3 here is CASDAGTRGNEQFF. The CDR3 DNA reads TGTGCCAGCGACGCAGGGACTAGAGGTAATGAGCAGTTCTTC.

CDR3 nucleotides: TGTGCCAGCAGCCAAGATCTTGAGAGGACTAGCGGGGACTACGAGCAGTACTTC. Translated, it gives CASSQDLERTSGDYEQYF. The rearrangement uses TRBV3-1 and TRBJ2-7; TRBD2 matches 12 bases. The junction had 9 bases not matched to a gene; V was cut back by 0 bases and J by 3 bases. The V gene's germline CDR1 is LGHDT and CDR2 YNNKEL (reference sequence). The CDR3 is made up of 18 amino acids.

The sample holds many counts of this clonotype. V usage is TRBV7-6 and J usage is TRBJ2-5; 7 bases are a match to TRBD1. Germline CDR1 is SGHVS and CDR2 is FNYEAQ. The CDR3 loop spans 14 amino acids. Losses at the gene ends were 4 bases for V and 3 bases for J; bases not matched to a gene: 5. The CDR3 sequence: CASSSRTGEETQYF. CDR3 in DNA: TGTGCCAGCAGCTCTCGGACAGGAGAAGAGACCCAGTACTTC.

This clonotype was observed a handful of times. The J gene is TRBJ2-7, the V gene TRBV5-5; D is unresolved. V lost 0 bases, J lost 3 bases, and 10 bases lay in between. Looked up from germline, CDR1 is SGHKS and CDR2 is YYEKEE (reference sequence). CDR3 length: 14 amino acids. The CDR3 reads CASSLAPARYEQYF. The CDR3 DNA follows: TGTGCCAGCAGCTTGGCCCCGGCACGCTACGAGCAGTACTTC.